The 15 T cell receptor beta chains below all came from one sample that was sequenced in a study of T cell repertoires in cytomegalovirus infection. TCRdb called the reads again in MiXCR, with one record for every CDR3 protein. The data contain about 250,000 distinct CDR3 sequences, around 12% of them singletons. Sequencing was performed on PBMCs. These TCRs come from a human donor in good health (CMV status not recorded). Some clones in this sample may be carry-over from other donors' samples.

This clonotype was seen only a few times. The chain employs TRBV20-1 and TRBJ1-2; D is uncertain. The CDR3 runs to 13 residues. V was clipped by 3 bases and J by 3 bases, with 11 bases between them. Germline V gives CDR1 DFQATT, CDR2 SNEGSKA (reference sequence). CDR3 sequence: CSARRANDYGYTF. CDR3 DNA sequence: TGCAGTGCTAGGCGCGCAAATGACTATGGCTACACCTTC.

This clonotype occurred a few times. This sequence joins TRBV19 and TRBJ2-2; no definite D call. The CDR3 has 12 residues. V lost 6 bases and J lost 5, with 7 bases in between. Germline CDR1 LNHDA, CDR2 SQIVND (reference sequence). The CDR3 reads CASSQLTGELFF. CDR3 nucleotide sequence: TGTGCCAGTAGCCAGCTAACCGGGGAGCTGTTTTTT.

This clonotype came up many times. The chain couples TRBV7-2 to TRBJ2-2, with 7 bases lining up with TRBD2. J gave up 6 bases and V 5 bases, and 9 bases lay outside the gene matches. Germline CDR1 reads SGHTA; CDR2 reads FQGNSA. The CDR3 length is 15 residues. For the CDR3, the DNA is TGTGCCAGCAGCGCCGGCGGGAGTTGGGCCGGGGAGCTGTTTTTT. It yields the protein CASSAGGSWAGELFF.

Notes on this clonotype: At one boundary the junction diverges from the germline segment, which might be a read error. V gene TRBV4-3 combines with J gene TRBJ1-2; unclear D gene. Germline V gene sequence: CDR1 LGHNA, CDR2 YSLEER. This CDR3 spans 15 amino acids. The CDR3 protein is CASSQDNRGNYGSTF. CDR3 nucleotide sequence: TGCGCCAGCAGCCAAGATAACAGAGGGAACTATGGCTCCACCTTC.

This clonotype was detected ten times or more. This chain connects TRBV11-3 to TRBJ2-3, with 13 positions matching TRBD2. This CDR3 comprises 17 residues. The germline gives CDR1 SGHNT, CDR2 YENEEA. J was trimmed by 2 bases and V by 4 bases; bases with no gene match: 6. The DNA of the CDR3 is TGTGCCAGCAGCTCATGGACTAGCGGGGGTCTCACAGATACGCAGTATTTT. Protein: CASSSWTSGGLTDTQYF.

This clonotype came up a few times. V and J are TRBV5-1 and TRBJ1-4; 8 positions match TRBD1. After removal of 4 bases from V and 6 bases from J, the junction contained 8 bases not matched to a gene. The CDR3 totals 15 residues. Germline V gene data show CDR1 as SGHRS and CDR2 as YFSETQ. In DNA, the CDR3 is TGCGCCAGCAGCATAGGACAGGGAGGGCATGAAAAACTGTTTTTT. Residues: CASSIGQGGHEKLFF.

This clonotype came up many times. The chain employs TRBV7-2 and TRBJ1-1; D is unclear. Germline lookup yields CDR1 SGHTA and CDR2 FQGNSA. This CDR3 spans 12 amino acids. V lost 4 bases to trimming and J lost 3 bases, with 6 bases between them. The CDR3 DNA sequence: TGTGCCAGCAGCTCGTCGTACACTGAAGCTTTCTTT. Translated, it gives CASSSSYTEAFF.

This clonotype was recorded many times. The rearrangement joins TRBV7-2 to TRBJ2-7; 8 bases are shared with TRBD2. In germline, CDR1 is SGHTA, CDR2 FQGNSA. V shed 1 base and J 3 bases; nucleotides not matched to a gene: 8. This CDR3 contains 16 residues. The CDR3 is CASSLEGASGLYEQYF. CDR3 in DNA: TGTGCCAGCAGCTTAGAAGGGGCTAGCGGGCTCTACGAGCAGTACTTC.

This clonotype was counted at least ten times. This chain uses TRBV7-2 with TRBJ1-2; possibly TRBD1 for D (5 bases). The ends were cut back, 1 base at V and 4 bases at J, with 7 bases in the middle. Germline V gene data show CDR1 as SGHTA and CDR2 as FQGNSA. CDR3 length: 13 residues. This CDR3 is CASSLGGGYGYTF. CDR3 in DNA: TGTGCCAGCAGCTTAGGGGGCGGCTATGGCTACACCTTC.

This clonotype was seen repeatedly, ten times or more. The CDR3 DNA reads as TGTGCCAGCAGCCTAGTTATTGGGAACATTCAGTACTTC. Amino acids: CASSLVIGNIQYF. V and J are TRBV7-2 and TRBJ2-4; D call uncertain. V lost 5 bases, J lost 7 bases, and 12 bases lay in between. This CDR3 has 13 residues. CDR1 is SGHTA, CDR2 FQGNSA, per germline.

The CDR3 nucleotides are TGCAGTGCTAGGGCGGACAGGGGGAACGAGCAGTACTTC. Protein: CSARADRGNEQYF. The chain joins TRBV20-1 to TRBJ2-7; 10 nucleotides agree with TRBD1. Germline loops: CDR1 DFQATT, CDR2 SNEGSKA (reference sequence). The CDR3 spans 13 residues. Trimming at V came to 3 bases and at J to 5 bases, leaving 4 bases not matched to a gene.

The chain uses TRBV18 and TRBJ2-2, with D perhaps TRBD1 or TRBD2 (5 bases each). Germline V lookup: CDR1 KGHSH, CDR2 LQKENI. Trimming took off 1 base at V and 3 bases at J, with 9 bases between the two ends. The CDR3 contains 15 residues. CDR3 residues: CASSPQGPDTGELFF. CDR3 DNA sequence: TGTGCCAGCTCACCACAGGGACCTGACACCGGGGAGCTGTTTTTT.

This clonotype came up many times. The chain has TRBV7-9 and TRBJ2-2; 7 positions agree with TRBD1. Germline assignment: CDR1 SEHNR and CDR2 FQNEAQ (reference sequence). There are 16 residues in the CDR3. The ends lost 4 bases at V and 4 bases at J; junction bases unmatched: 9. CDR3 in amino acids: CASSSDRAGVTGELFF. CDR3 coding DNA: TGTGCCAGCAGCTCCGACAGGGCCGGGGTCACCGGGGAGCTGTTTTTT.

The sample holds many counts of this clonotype. V is TRBV7-2 and J is TRBJ2-2, with D unresolved. The CDR3 sequence is 11 residues long. V gave up 2 bases and J gave up 5 bases, with 0 bases separating them. The V gene's germline CDR1 is SGHTA and CDR2 FQGNSA. The CDR3 bases are TGTGCCAGCAGCTTAACCGGGGAGCTGTTTTTT. Protein product: CASSLTGELFF.

The chain is built from TRBV29-1 and TRBJ2-1, with 8 bases aligning to TRBD2. Germline CDR1 SQVTM, CDR2 ANQGSEA. V lost 4 bases and J lost 15; bases outside the gene matches: 14. The CDR3 runs 13 residues. This chain's CDR3 is CSVGYSGSSWGFF. DNA for the CDR3: TGCAGCGTTGGTTACAGCGGGAGTTCCTGGGGGTTCTTC.